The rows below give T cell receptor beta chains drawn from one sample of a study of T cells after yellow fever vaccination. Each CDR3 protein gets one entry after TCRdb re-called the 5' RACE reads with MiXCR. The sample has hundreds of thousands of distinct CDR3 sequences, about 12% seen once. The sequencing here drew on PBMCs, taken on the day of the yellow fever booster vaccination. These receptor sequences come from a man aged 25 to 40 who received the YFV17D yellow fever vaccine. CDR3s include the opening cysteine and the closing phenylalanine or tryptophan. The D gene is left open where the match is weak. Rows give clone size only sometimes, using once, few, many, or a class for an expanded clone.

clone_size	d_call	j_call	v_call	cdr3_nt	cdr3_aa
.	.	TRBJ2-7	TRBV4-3	TGCGCCAGCAGCCAAAGGGGCCAGGGGTACTACGAGCAGTACTTC	CASSQRGQGYYEQYF
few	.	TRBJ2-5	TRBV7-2	TGTGCCAGCAGCTTAAATGGGGTTGGGGGATTCTTC	CASSLNGVGGFF
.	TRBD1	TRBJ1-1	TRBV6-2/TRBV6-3	TGTGCCAGCAGCGGAAGAATCGGGACAGGGGCTCCCTTTGAAGCTTTCTTT	CASSGRIGTGAPFEAFF
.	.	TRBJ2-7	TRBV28	TGTGCCAGCAGTATACAGGGTTATAGTGCGGACTTC	CASSIQGYSADF
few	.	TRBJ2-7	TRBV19	TGTGCCAGTAGTATAAGGGGGGGAAGGAACGAGCAGTACTTC	CASSIRGGRNEQYF
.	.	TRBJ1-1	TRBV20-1	TGCAGTGCTAGTCCAGGGGATACTGAAGCTTTCTTT	CSASPGDTEAFF
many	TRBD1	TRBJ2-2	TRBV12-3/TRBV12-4	TGTGCCAGCAGCCCGTCGGGACAGATAACCGGGGAGCTGTTTTTT	CASSPSGQITGELFF
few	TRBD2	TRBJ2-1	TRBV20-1	TGCAGTGCCGGAGGACTAGCGGGAGGACTGAGCTCCTACAATGAGCAGTTCTTC	CSAGGLAGGLSSYNEQFF
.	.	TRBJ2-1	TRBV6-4	TGTGCCAGCAGACGGGAATATAGCGGAGGGGGTGAGCAGTTCTTC	CASRREYSGGGEQFF
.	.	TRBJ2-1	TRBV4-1	TGCGCCAGCAGCCAAGAGGGCGGGACAACCTACAATGAGCAGTTCTTC	CASSQEGGTTYNEQFF
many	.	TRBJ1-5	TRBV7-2	TGTGCCAGCAGCCTAGGAGACAGCCGAAATCAGCCCCAGCATTTT	CASSLGDSRNQPQHF
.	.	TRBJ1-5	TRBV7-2	TGTGCCAGCGCTACAGGAGTTAATAGCAATCAGCCCCAGCATTTT	CASATGVNSNQPQHF
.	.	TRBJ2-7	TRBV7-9	TGTGCCAGCAGCTTAGGTGCACGGGAGGAGCAGTACTTC	CASSLGAREEQYF
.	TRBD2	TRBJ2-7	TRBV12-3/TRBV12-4	TGTGCCAGCAGAAGAGAGGGACTAGCGGGAGACGATGAGCAGTACTTC	CASRREGLAGDDEQYF
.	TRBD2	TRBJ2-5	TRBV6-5	TGTGCCAGCAGTTATTCCTATGACCTGCTAGCGGGAGTTGAGACCCAGTACTTC	CASSYSYDLLAGVETQYF
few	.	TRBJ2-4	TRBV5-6	TGTGCCAGCATCCGACAGGAGTACTTAGCCAAAAACATTCAGTACTTC	CASIRQEYLAKNIQYF
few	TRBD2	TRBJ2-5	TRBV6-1	TGTGCCAGCAGTGAAGGGGGTCTAGCGGGCCTCCAAGAGACCCAGTACTTC	CASSEGGLAGLQETQYF
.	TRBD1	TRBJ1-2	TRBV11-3	TGTGCCAGCACCCAGGACAGGGTTGGCTATGGCTACACCTTC	CASTQDRVGYGYTF
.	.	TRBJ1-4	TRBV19	TGTGCCAGTACCCAAGCAACTAATGAAAAACTGTTTTTT	CASTQATNEKLFF
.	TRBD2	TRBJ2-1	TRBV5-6	TGTGCCAGCACCCCGATTAGCGGGGGACTCAATGAGCAGTTCTTC	CASTPISGGLNEQFF
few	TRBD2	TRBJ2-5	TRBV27	TGTGCCAGCAGTTTCTCGGCGGGAGTGGGAGAGACCCAGTACTTC	CASSFSAGVGETQYF
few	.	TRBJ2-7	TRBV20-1	TGCAGTACGCGACAAGGAGCTTACGAGCAGTACTTC	CSTRQGAYEQYF
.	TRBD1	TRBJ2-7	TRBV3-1	TGTGCCAGCAGCCGAACAGGGGGCGCGTCGTCCGAGCAGTACTTC	CASSRTGGASSEQYF
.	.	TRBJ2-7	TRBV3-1	TGTGCCAGCAGCCGAAAGTGGGGAGACCGCGAGCAGTACTTC	CASSRKWGDREQYF
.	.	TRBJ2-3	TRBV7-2	TGTGCCAGCAGCTCTTTTGTTACGCAGTATTTT	CASSSFVTQYF
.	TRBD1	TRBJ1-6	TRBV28	TGTGCCAGCCTACCTCCGGGACAGGGTTTAACCTATAATTCACCCCTCCACTTT	CASLPPGQGLTYNSPLHF
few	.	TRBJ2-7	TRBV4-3	TGCGCCAGCAGCCAAGATCAAGATCCCACCTACGAGCAGTACTTC	CASSQDQDPTYEQYF
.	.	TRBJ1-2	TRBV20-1	TGCAGTGCTACAGGGAGGAGCTATGGCTACACCTTC	CSATGRSYGYTF
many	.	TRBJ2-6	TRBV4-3	TGCGCCAGCAGCCAAGCTGGGGGGCCAGGAACTGGGGCCAACGTCCTGACTTTC	CASSQAGGPGTGANVLTF
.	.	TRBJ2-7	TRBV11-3	TGTGCCAGCAGCTTTGGCCCTATTTTTTACGAGCAGTACTTC	CASSFGPIFYEQYF
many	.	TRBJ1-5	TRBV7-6	TGTGCCAGCAGCTCCCAGGGGAATCAGCCCCAGCATTTT	CASSSQGNQPQHF
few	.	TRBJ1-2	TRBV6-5	TGTGCCAGCAGTTACAGGCCTCCCGATAACTATGGCTACACCTTC	CASSYRPPDNYGYTF
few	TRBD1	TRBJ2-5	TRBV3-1	TGTGCCAGCAGCCAAGATGCAGGGGGAGTCTTC	CASSQDAGGVF
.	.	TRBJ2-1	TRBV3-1	TGTGCCAGCAGCCATGAAGGCTTACGGGACAATGAGCAGTTCTTC	CASSHEGLRDNEQFF
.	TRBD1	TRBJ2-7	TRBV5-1	TGCGCCAGCAGCTTGCGCCAGGGACAGCCCTACGAGCAGTACTTC	CASSLRQGQPYEQYF
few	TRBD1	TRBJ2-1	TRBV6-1	TGTGCCAGCAGCGTTACCTGGACAGGTACCTACAATGAGCAGTTCTTC	CASSVTWTGTYNEQFF
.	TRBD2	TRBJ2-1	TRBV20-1	TGCAGTGCTAGAGCAGTTCAGGGGGCTAGCGGGAGGGCCATATCCTACAATGAGCAGTTCTTC	CSARAVQGASGRAISYNEQFF
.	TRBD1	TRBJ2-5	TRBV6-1	TGTGCCAGCAGTCTAATAGCCGGGACAGGGTCGGCCCAGTACTTC	CASSLIAGTGSAQYF
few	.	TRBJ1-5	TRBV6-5	TGTGCCAGCAGTTATCAGGTCCTCAATCAGCCCCAGCATTTT	CASSYQVLNQPQHF
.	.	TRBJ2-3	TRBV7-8	TGTGCCAGCAGCTTAGTTTCTAGACCAGATACGCAGTATTTT	CASSLVSRPDTQYF
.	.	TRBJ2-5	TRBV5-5	TGTGCCAGCAGCTTGGCCTCCGGAGGCGTAACCCAGTACTTC	CASSLASGGVTQYF
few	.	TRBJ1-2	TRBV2	TGTGCCAGCAGTGAGGCGAGTTATGGCTACACCTTC	CASSEASYGYTF
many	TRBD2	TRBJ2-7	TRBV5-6	TGTGCCAGCAGCTTCGCGGGAGGGGGGGACGAGCAGTACTTC	CASSFAGGGDEQYF
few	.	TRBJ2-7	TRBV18	TGTGCCAGCTCACCACCGGGGGCGCTCCAGCAGTACTTC	CASSPPGALQQYF
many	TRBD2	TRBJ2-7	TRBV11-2	TGTGCCAGCAGCCCAGCCGGATTAGTAGCGGGGCTTCAAACCTACGAGCAGTACTTC	CASSPAGLVAGLQTYEQYF
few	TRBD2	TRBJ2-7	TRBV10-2	TGCGCCAGCAGTGAGACTAGCGGGAGTTATAACGAGCAGTACTTC	CASSETSGSYNEQYF
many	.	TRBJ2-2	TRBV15	TGTGCCACCGCCCCCAGTCGGGGTTTTAACACCGGGGAGCTGTTTTTT	CATAPSRGFNTGELFF
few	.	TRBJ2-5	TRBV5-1	TGCGCCAGCAGGAACACAGGGCAGGGCAAAGAGACCCAGTACTTC	CASRNTGQGKETQYF
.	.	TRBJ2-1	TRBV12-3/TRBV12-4	TGTGCCAGCAGCGGAGGAGGCGGGGTCCTCAATGAGCAGTTCTTC	CASSGGGGVLNEQFF
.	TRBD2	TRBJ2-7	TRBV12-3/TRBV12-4	TGTGCCAGCAGTCGAGCGGGAAGTCGGGCCTACGAGCAGTACTTC	CASSRAGSRAYEQYF
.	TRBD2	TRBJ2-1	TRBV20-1	TGCAGTGCTAGTTGGGGGACTAGCGGGCCCGATGAGCAGTTCTTC	CSASWGTSGPDEQFF
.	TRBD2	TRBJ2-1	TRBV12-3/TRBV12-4	TGTGCCAGCACCATAGCGGGAGTGATCAATGAGCAGTTCTTC	CASTIAGVINEQFF
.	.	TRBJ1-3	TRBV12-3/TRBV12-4	TGTGCCAGCAGCCCTAGAAGGGGGGCTGGAAACACCATATATTTT	CASSPRRGAGNTIYF
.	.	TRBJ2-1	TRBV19	TGTGCCATTGCCAGGCCGGAGCAGTTCTTC	CAIARPEQFF
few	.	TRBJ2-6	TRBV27	TGTGCCAGCAGTTTATACAGGCCCGCCGGGGCCAACGTCCTGACTTTC	CASSLYRPAGANVLTF